This T cell receptor (beta chain) originates from a study of cytomegalovirus exposure and HLA in healthy donors. 13 Jbeta primers and 60 Vbeta primers were used for the PCR. Methods used by the authors: Later, an analysis found about 80 million unique TCR beta chains, and 8.5 million to 14 million of these were shared. Libraries were prepared by immunoSEQ multiplex PCR; TCRdb keeps only in-frame clonotypes and omits some of them. V, J and clone size reflect that table, while D and trimming were determined from the DNA. The ten top clones account for 1.3%, within a sample of 150,000 to 200,000 clones. Remarks on this clone: What it binds is unknown.

Overall study findings and caveats: In an earlier analysis, in some 540 donors, most V segments appeared productive either ~87% or ~30% of the time.

Germline V gene sequence: CDR1 SGDLS, CDR2 YYNGEE. There are 14 residues in the CDR3. Trimming stripped 4 bases from V and 3 bases from J, with 11 bases between. This TCR was recovered from a woman aged 55-69 years in good health and CMV-seronegative. The chain combines TRBV9 with TRBJ1-5; tentative D call: TRBD1 (6 bases). The sample was PBMCs. The CDR3 DNA is TGTGCCAGCAGCCGCCGACAGGACAATCAGCCCCAGCATTTT. As protein: CASSRRQDNQPQHF.